These 9 T cell receptor beta chains were sequenced from one sample in a study of blood T cell repertoires in COVID-19. Method: immunoSEQ multiplex PCR; TCRdb's copy keeps in-frame clones and lacks some. The table records 150,000 to 200,000 clones, about four fifths of them present only once. The sequenced material came from peripheral blood. Receptors originate from a man between 65 and 79 years old who had recovered from COVID-19.

The chain combines TRBV27 with TRBJ2-5, with 7 bases matching TRBD1. V trimming: 6 bases; J trimming: 2 bases; junction bases outside the gene matches: 9. The CDR3 spans 15 residues. Germline V gene sequence: CDR1 MNHEY, CDR2 SMNVEV (reference sequence). CDR3 amino acids: CASSRGQTWQETQYF. In DNA form, the CDR3 reads TGTGCCAGCAGCCGGGGACAGACCTGGCAAGAGACCCAGTACTTC.

J is TRBJ1-3 and V is TRBV7-9; 7 bases align to TRBD1. Germline V CDR1 and CDR2: SEHNR, FQNEAQ (reference sequence). This CDR3 is built from 16 residues. With 1 base clipped from V and 2 bases from J, the junction kept 5 bases outside the gene matches. The CDR3 region is CASSLDPTGPGNTIYF. Here the CDR3 DNA reads TGTGCCAGCAGCTTAGATCCGACAGGGCCTGGAAACACCATATATTTT.

Only one count was recorded for this clone. The gene calls are TRBV18 and TRBJ2-3, with D unclear. This CDR3 has 14 residues. Germline V gene lookup returns CDR1 KGHSH and CDR2 LQKENI. V lost 6 bases and J lost 5, with 15 bases in between. The CDR3 region has the DNA TGTGCCAGCTCCACCTTGCGAGCCGGAGATACGCAGTATTTT. Its protein is CASSTLRAGDTQYF.

J is TRBJ2-4 and V is TRBV5-6, with a tentative D call TRBD1 (6 bases). CDR3 length: 15 residues. Germline CDR1 reads SGHDT; CDR2 reads YYEEEE. V dropped 0 bases and J dropped 3 bases, with 10 bases sitting between them. CDR3 DNA: TGTGCCAGCAGCTTGGTGCGACAGGACAAAAACATTCAGTACTTC. Protein product: CASSLVRQDKNIQYF.

The chain joins TRBV19 to TRBJ2-7, with TRBD1 as a possible D gene (6 bases). V lost 3 bases, J lost 0 bases, and 9 bases lay in between. The CDR3 is 14 residues long. Germline CDR1 and CDR2: LNHDA and SQIVND (reference sequence). CDR3 in amino acids: CASSIRTDSYEQYF. The CDR3 nucleotides are TGTGCCAGTAGTATCCGGACAGACTCCTACGAGCAGTACTTC.

V gene TRBV10-3 combines with J gene TRBJ2-2; the D gene is possibly TRBD2 (6 bases). The CDR3 consists of 13 residues. The germline V gene encodes CDR1 ENHRY and CDR2 SYGVKD. The V gene lost 7 bases and the J gene lost 6 bases, with 12 bases spanning the gap. The chain's CDR3 is CAITGEAAGELFF. In DNA, the CDR3 is TGTGCCATCACCGGGGAGGCGGCCGGGGAGCTGTTTTTT.

The V and J genes are TRBV15 and TRBJ2-7; maybe TRBD2 (5 bases). The CDR3 length is 14 residues. CDR1 LNHNV and CDR2 YYDKDF come from the germline V gene (reference sequence). The germline V and J ends were trimmed by 5 bases and 0 bases, with 11 bases remaining between them. CDR3 nucleotide sequence: TGTGCCACCAGCGGTACTAGGGCCTCCTACGAGCAGTACTTC. This gives the protein CATSGTRASYEQYF. The full variable domain, completed using reference TRBV15 and TRBJ2-7, is DAMVIQNPRYQVTQFGKPVTLSCSQTLNHNVMYWYQQKSSQAPKLLFHYYDKDFNNEADTPDNFQSRRPNTSFCFLDIRSPGLGDTAMYLCATSGTRASYEQYFGPGTRLTVT.

This clone showed up just once. The chain links TRBV21-1 to TRBJ1-1. TRBV21-1 is given as a pseudogene. The CDR3 is 13 residues long. This CDR3 reads CASSKKEAVEAFF. In nucleotides, the CDR3 is TGTGCCAGCAGCAAAAAAGAGGCAGTTGAAGCTTTCTTT.

The chain links TRBV7-2 to TRBJ2-7; TRBD1 agrees at 9 bases. With 4 bases clipped from V and 4 bases from J, the junction kept 5 bases outside the gene matches. Germline V gives CDR1 SGHTA, CDR2 FQGNSA. CDR3 length: 14 residues. CDR3 sequence: CASSSKQGAYEQYF. In DNA form, the CDR3 reads TGTGCCAGCAGCTCGAAACAGGGGGCTTACGAGCAGTACTTC. The variable domain in full, completed from reference TRBV7-2 and TRBJ2-7, reads GAGVSQSPSNKVTEKGKDVELRCDPISGHTALYWYRQSLGQGLEFLIYFQGNSAPDKSGLPSDRFSAERTGGSVSTLTIQRTQQEDSAVYLCASSSKQGAYEQYFGPGTRLTVT.